This entry features one T cell receptor beta chain sequence. Sequenced by immunoSEQ multiplex PCR; TCRdb stores in-frame clones only, minus some. The table has 300,000 to 350,000 clones, around 90% seen once; the top ten hold nearly 7%. The data belong to a study of blood T cell repertoires in COVID-19. Study-level background: Spain, Italy and the United States supplied samples that represented acute and convalescent COVID-19.

Germline assignment: CDR1 SGHRS and CDR2 YFSETQ. V lost 7 bases and J 5 bases, leaving 12 bases between the germline ends. The CDR3 has 13 amino acids. J is TRBJ1-4 and V is TRBV5-1; D might be TRBD1 (6 bases). The sequenced material came from peripheral blood. The source of this sequence is a woman aged 25 to 39 with COVID-19, enrolled during active disease. The CDR3 DNA reads as TGCGCCAGCTCGGGAACAGGGAATGAAAAACTGTTTTTT. Residues: CASSGTGNEKLFF.